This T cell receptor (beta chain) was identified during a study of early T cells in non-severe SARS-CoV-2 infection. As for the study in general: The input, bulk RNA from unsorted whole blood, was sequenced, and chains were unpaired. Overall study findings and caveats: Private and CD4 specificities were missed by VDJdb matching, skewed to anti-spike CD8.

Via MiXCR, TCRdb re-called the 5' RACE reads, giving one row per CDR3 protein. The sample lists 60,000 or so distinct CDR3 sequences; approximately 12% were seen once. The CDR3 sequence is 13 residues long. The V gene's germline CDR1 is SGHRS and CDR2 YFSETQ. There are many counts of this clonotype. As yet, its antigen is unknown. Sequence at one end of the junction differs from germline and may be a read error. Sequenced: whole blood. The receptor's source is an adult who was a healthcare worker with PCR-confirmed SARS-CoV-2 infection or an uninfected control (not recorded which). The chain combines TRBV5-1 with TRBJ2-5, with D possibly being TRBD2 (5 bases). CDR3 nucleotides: TGCGCCAGCAGCAGCCGGGATCAAGGGACCCAGTACTTC. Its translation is CASSSRDQGTQYF.